A selection of T cell receptor beta chains follows, all from one sample in a study of Ad26.COV2.S vaccination and SARS-CoV-2 variants. The method was immunoSEQ multiplex PCR; TCRdb's version includes in-frame clones alone and lacks a portion of them. In the table there are about 680,000 clones, more than 80% of which are singletons. This sample comprised peripheral blood, obtained in a trial of Ad26.COV2.S vaccine versus placebo. These receptors were taken from a person between 18 and 65 years old who received the Ad26.COV2.S COVID-19 vaccine or a placebo. The CDR3 runs from the conserved cysteine through the conserved F or W.

v_gene: TRBV30
j_gene: TRBJ2-5
CDR3aa: CAWSVRWETQYF

v_gene: TRBV10-3
j_gene: TRBJ1-2
CDR3aa: CATQGGGSSNYGYTF

v_gene: TRBV7-7
j_gene: TRBJ2-5
CDR3aa: CASSPWGAGGQETQYF

v_gene: TRBV7-2
j_gene: TRBJ2-7
CDR3aa: CASSLTYRGGEQYF

v_gene: TRBV6-5
j_gene: TRBJ1-6
CDR3aa: CASSYSPGSSPLHF

v_gene: TRBV4-3
j_gene: TRBJ1-1
CDR3aa: CASSQDSWQLAFF

v_gene: TRBV3-1/TRBV3-2
j_gene: TRBJ2-7
CDR3aa: CASSRRGGTLYEQYF

v_gene: TRBV30
j_gene: TRBJ1-5
CDR3aa: CAWSIPGGQPQHF

v_gene: TRBV5-6
j_gene: TRBJ2-7
CDR3aa: CASSPDPSGRAYEQYF

v_gene: TRBV18
j_gene: TRBJ2-5
CDR3aa: CASSENSGTGETQYF

v_gene: TRBV6-6
j_gene: TRBJ1-4
CDR3aa: CASRIGSGTGSEKLFF

v_gene: TRBV7-8
j_gene: TRBJ2-1
CDR3aa: CASSLQAQYNEQFF

v_gene: TRBV19
j_gene: TRBJ1-5
CDR3aa: CASSRTGGGNQPQHF

v_gene: TRBV7-2
j_gene: TRBJ2-7
CDR3aa: CASSAGGVRFEQYF

v_gene: TRBV7-2
j_gene: TRBJ2-2
CDR3aa: CASSPTGSGELFF

v_gene: TRBV19
j_gene: TRBJ2-5
CDR3aa: CASSIWGGQETQYF

v_gene: TRBV19
j_gene: TRBJ2-7
CDR3aa: CASSMKQGRPAYEQYF

v_gene: TRBV6-2/TRBV6-3
j_gene: TRBJ2-7
CDR3aa: CASNPQGSTYEQYF

v_gene: TRBV13
j_gene: TRBJ2-1
CDR3aa: CASSPEGTNEQFF

v_gene: TRBV13
j_gene: TRBJ2-1
CDR3aa: CASSARGSSYNEQFF

v_gene: TRBV7-9
j_gene: TRBJ1-4
CDR3aa: CASSSTGGLKGEKLFF

v_gene: TRBV10-2
j_gene: TRBJ2-7
CDR3aa: CASSTSGGEQYF

v_gene: TRBV6-5
j_gene: TRBJ1-2
CDR3aa: CASSSDRGLYGYTF

v_gene: TRBV6-6
j_gene: TRBJ2-3
CDR3aa: CASRTGEQFTDTQYF

v_gene: TRBV12-3/TRBV12-4
j_gene: TRBJ2-5
CDR3aa: CASSRYPGETQYF

v_gene: TRBV5-3
j_gene: TRBJ1-2
CDR3aa: CARSSGVIGYGYTF

v_gene: TRBV7-2
j_gene: TRBJ2-7
CDR3aa: CASSEARDRAYEQYF

v_gene: TRBV6-5
j_gene: TRBJ1-2
CDR3aa: CASSGSLNYGYTF

v_gene: TRBV29-1
j_gene: TRBJ2-7
CDR3aa: CSVEQGMEQYF

v_gene: TRBV7-2
j_gene: TRBJ1-2
CDR3aa: CASSLERTASRGYTF

v_gene: TRBV6-7
j_gene: TRBJ1-2
CDR3aa: CASSIYGYTF

v_gene: TRBV6-5
j_gene: TRBJ1-3
CDR3aa: CASSYSGASSGNTIYF

v_gene: TRBV10-3
j_gene: TRBJ1-5
CDR3aa: CAISDLLGPQHF

v_gene: TRBV30
j_gene: TRBJ1-1
CDR3aa: CAWSDRRDTEAFF

v_gene: TRBV24-1
j_gene: TRBJ2-5
CDR3aa: CATSTPGSQETQYF

v_gene: TRBV19
j_gene: TRBJ2-2
CDR3aa: CASRSSISNTGELFF

v_gene: TRBV30
j_gene: TRBJ2-5
CDR3aa: CAWSAGSTGTQYF

v_gene: TRBV11-2
j_gene: TRBJ2-1
CDR3aa: CASRWEGSGIYNEQFF

v_gene: TRBV2
j_gene: TRBJ1-4
CDR3aa: CASKDGQAGEKLFF

v_gene: TRBV2
j_gene: TRBJ1-1
CDR3aa: CASSVRGGPEAFF

v_gene: TRBV15
j_gene: TRBJ2-2
CDR3aa: CATSRDIGNTGELFF

v_gene: TRBV6-6
j_gene: TRBJ1-4
CDR3aa: CASSPGIDSTATNEKLFF

v_gene: TRBV6-5
j_gene: TRBJ2-2
CDR3aa: CASRRDRVTGELFF

v_gene: TRBV7-9
j_gene: TRBJ1-4
CDR3aa: CASSPGGAGNEKLFF

v_gene: TRBV5-4
j_gene: TRBJ2-3
CDR3aa: CASSLYGADTQYF

v_gene: TRBV15
j_gene: TRBJ2-7
CDR3aa: CATSRVGGVDEQYF

v_gene: TRBV6-6
j_gene: TRBJ1-6
CDR3aa: CASSYSTGQGSPLHF

v_gene: TRBV6-5
j_gene: TRBJ1-6
CDR3aa: CASFQNSPLHF